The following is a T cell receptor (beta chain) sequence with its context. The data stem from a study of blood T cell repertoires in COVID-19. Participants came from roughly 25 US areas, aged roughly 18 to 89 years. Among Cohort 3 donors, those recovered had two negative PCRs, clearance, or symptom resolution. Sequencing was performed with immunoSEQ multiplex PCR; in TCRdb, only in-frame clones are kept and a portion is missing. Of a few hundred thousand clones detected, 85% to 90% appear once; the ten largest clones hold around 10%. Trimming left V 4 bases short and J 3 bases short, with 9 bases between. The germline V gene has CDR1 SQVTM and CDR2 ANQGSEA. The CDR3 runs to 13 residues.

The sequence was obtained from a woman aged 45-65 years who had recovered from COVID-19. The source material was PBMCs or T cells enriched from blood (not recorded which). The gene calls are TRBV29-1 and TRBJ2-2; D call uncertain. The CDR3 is CSVAQSYTGELFF. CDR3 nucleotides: TGCAGCGTTGCCCAGTCGTACACCGGGGAGCTGTTTTTT.